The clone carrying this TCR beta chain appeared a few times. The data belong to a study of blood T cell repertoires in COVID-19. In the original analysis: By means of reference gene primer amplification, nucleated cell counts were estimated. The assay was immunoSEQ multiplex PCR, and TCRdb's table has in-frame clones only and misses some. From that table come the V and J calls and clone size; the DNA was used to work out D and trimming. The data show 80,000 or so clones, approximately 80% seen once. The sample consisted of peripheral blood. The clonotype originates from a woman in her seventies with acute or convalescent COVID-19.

CDR3 amino acids: CASSLDNLMNTEAFF. The DNA of the CDR3 is TGTGCCAGCAGCTTAGACAACCTCATGAACACTGAAGCTTTCTTT. The V and J genes are TRBV7-9 and TRBJ1-1; D gene uncertain. The CDR3 runs 15 residues. Trimming left V 1 base short and J 0 bases short, with 9 bases between. Looked up from germline, CDR1 is SEHNR and CDR2 is FQNEAQ (reference sequence).